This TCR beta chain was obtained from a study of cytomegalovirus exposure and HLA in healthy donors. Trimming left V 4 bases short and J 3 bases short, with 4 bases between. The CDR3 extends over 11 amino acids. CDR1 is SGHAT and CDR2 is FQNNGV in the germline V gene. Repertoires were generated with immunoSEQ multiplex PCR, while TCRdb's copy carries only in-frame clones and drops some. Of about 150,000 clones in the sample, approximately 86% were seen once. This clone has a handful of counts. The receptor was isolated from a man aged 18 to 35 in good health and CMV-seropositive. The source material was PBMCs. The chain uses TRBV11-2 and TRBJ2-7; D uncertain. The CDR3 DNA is TGTGCCAGCAGCTCGGGCTACGAGCAGTACTTC. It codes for CASSSGYEQYF.